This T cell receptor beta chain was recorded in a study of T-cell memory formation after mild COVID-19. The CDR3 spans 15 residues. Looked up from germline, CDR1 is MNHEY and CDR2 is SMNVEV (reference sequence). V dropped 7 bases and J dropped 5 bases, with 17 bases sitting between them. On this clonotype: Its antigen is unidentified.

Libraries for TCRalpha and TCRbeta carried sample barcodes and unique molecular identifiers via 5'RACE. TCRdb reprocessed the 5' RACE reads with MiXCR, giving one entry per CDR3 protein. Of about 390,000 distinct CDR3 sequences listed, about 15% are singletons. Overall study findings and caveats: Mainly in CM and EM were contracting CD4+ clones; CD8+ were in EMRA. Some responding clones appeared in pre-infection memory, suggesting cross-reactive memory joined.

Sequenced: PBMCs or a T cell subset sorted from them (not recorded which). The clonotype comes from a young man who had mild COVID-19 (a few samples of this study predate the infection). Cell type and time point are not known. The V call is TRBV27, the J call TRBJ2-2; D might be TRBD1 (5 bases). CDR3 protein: CASTPGTGPTGELFF. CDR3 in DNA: TGTGCCAGCACCCCCGGCACAGGCCCTACCGGGGAGCTGTTTTTT.